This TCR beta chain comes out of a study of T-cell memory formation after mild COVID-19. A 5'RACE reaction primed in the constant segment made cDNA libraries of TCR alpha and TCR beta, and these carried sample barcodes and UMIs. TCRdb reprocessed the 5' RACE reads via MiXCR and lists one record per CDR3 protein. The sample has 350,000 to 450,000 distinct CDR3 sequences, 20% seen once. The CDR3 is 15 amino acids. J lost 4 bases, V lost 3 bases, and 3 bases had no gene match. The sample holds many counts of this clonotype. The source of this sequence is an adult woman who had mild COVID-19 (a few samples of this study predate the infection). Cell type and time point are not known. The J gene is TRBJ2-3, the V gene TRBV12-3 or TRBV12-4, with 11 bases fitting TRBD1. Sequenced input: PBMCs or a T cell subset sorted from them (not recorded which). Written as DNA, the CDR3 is TGTGCCAGCAGTTTGGGGACAGGGGGATCAGATACGCAGTATTTT. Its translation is CASSLGTGGSDTQYF.